This entry lists 13 T cell receptor beta chains sequenced from one sample in a study of breast tumors, draining lymph nodes, adjacent tissues. TCRdb processed the multiplex PCR reads anew with MiXCR; each CDR3 protein has one entry. The sample has about 270,000 distinct CDR3 sequences; about 30% are singletons. Samples came from axillary lymph nodes draining the breast cancer. The source material was axillary lymph node tissue. The source is a female donor with breast cancer. Some clones in this sample may be carry-over from other donors' samples.

Note on this clonotype: A much larger clone lies one base from this, so it may be a read error. This chain connects TRBV20-1 to TRBJ2-3; TRBD1 is a possible D gene (5 bases). CDR3 size: 15 residues. CDR1 and CDR2 from the germline V gene are DFQATT and SNEGSKA (reference sequence). V was pared by 7 bases and J by 2 bases, with 19 bases between. In DNA, the CDR3 is TGCAGTGGTTTAAGGCCACAGGCCCTCACAGATACGCAGTATTTT. Translated: CSGLRPQALTDTQYF.

The table lists this clonotype with many counts. The rearrangement joins TRBV19 to TRBJ2-7; TRBD1 aligns across 11 bases. Germline assignment: CDR1 LNHDA and CDR2 SQIVND (reference sequence). J lost 4 bases, V lost 5 bases, and 4 bases had no gene match. CDR3 size: 14 residues. The CDR3 DNA sequence: TGTGCCAGTAGTTCCCGGGACAGGGGGTACGAGCAGTACTTC. Protein product: CASSSRDRGYEQYF.

This clonotype occurred many times. The gene calls are TRBV5-6 and TRBJ2-2; possible D gene TRBD2, 5 bases. Trimming removed 0 bases from V and 6 bases from J, with 6 bases in between. The length of the CDR3 is 13 residues. CDR1 SGHDT and CDR2 YYEEEE come from the germline V gene. The CDR3 coding sequence is TGTGCCAGCAGCTTGGAGGAGGCCGGGGAGCTGTTTTTT. This sequence encodes CASSLEEAGELFF.

This clonotype was observed many times. V is TRBV10-3 and J is TRBJ2-3; D is unclear. Germline values: CDR1 ENHRY, CDR2 SYGVKD. The V and J ends lost 8 bases and 3 bases respectively, with 18 bases between them. The CDR3 spans 15 residues. The CDR3 DNA sequence: TGTGCCATCCGAGTATTGTGGAAGGGAACAGATACGCAGTATTTT. This codes for CAIRVLWKGTDTQYF.

This clonotype was counted between two and nine times. The chain uses TRBV5-1 and TRBJ1-1, with D uncertain. Germline V gene data show CDR1 as SGHRS and CDR2 as YFSETQ. CDR3 length equals 14 residues. V lost 3 bases and J 0 bases, leaving 9 bases between the germline ends. CDR3 nucleotides: TGCGCCAGCAGCTACTACAGCGTGAACACTGAAGCTTTCTTT. As protein: CASSYYSVNTEAFF. The full variable domain, completed using reference TRBV5-1 and TRBJ1-1, is KAGVTQTPRYLIKTRGQQVTLSCSPISGHRSVSWYQQTPGQGLQFLFEYFSETQRNKGNFPGRFSGRQFSNSRSEMNVSTLELGDSALYLCASSYYSVNTEAFFGQGTRLTVV.

Comment on this clonotype: A read error is possible here, since a much larger clone lies one base away. V gene TRBV19 combines with J gene TRBJ2-7, with TRBD2 as a possible D gene (6 bases). Germline CDR1 is LNHDA and CDR2 is SQIVND (reference sequence). V was cut by 3 bases and J by 6 bases, with 15 bases left in between. The CDR3 is 14 amino acids. DNA for the CDR3: TGTGCCAGTAGTATCGGGAGAAACCCTACCGAGCAGTACTTC. Translation: CASSIGRNPTEQYF.

This chain links TRBV4-1 with TRBJ2-1, with TRBD2 matching 13 bases. This CDR3 contains 19 residues. V gave up 4 bases and J gave up 6 bases; unmatched junction bases: 15. From germline, CDR1 is MGHRA and CDR2 YSYEKL. CDR3 sequence (DNA): TGCGCCAGCAGCCGACAACTAGCGGGAGGGCCCCCCCTAGGCAATGAGCAGTTCTTC. It encodes CASSRQLAGGPPLGNEQFF.

The table lists this clonotype with many counts. This chain uses TRBV30 with TRBJ2-7; D is undetermined. Trimming cost V 0 bases and J 2 bases, with 5 bases left between them. CDR1 and CDR2 (germline): GTSNPN, SVGIG (reference sequence). This CDR3 spans 12 amino acids. CDR3 region: CAWSVKPYEQYF. The DNA for the CDR3 is TGTGCCTGGAGTGTGAAGCCCTACGAGCAGTACTTC.

This clonotype was seen at least ten times. The chain is built from TRBV6-5 and TRBJ1-3; D remains unclear. With 6 bases removed from V and 6 bases from J, the gap between germline ends came to 6 bases. This CDR3 has 11 residues. CDR1 MNHEY and CDR2 SVGAGI come from the germline V gene. CDR3 in amino acids: CASRSKNTIYF. CDR3 bases: TGTGCCAGCAGGAGTAAAAACACCATATATTTT.

About this clonotype itself: Lacking the conserved final phenylalanine or tryptophan, this CDR3 likely reflects a read error. CDR3 nucleotides: TGTGCCAGTAGTATTCTTGAACAGGGGCTTAACAATGAGCAGTTCTCC. Translation gives CASSILEQGLNNEQFS. V is TRBV19 and J is TRBJ2-1, with 7 bases matching TRBD1. This CDR3 contains 16 residues. The germline V gene has CDR1 LNHDA and CDR2 SQIVND (reference sequence). V lost 3 bases to trimming and J lost 5 bases; unmatched junction nucleotides: 10.

About this clonotype: A much bigger clone sits one base away, suggesting this may be a read error. The gene calls are TRBV20-1 and TRBJ2-2, with a possible D match to TRBD2 (5 bases). Germline values: CDR1 DFQATT, CDR2 SNEGSKA (reference sequence). The CDR3 runs to 11 residues. The CDR3: CSARESGELSF. Written as DNA, the CDR3 is TGCAGTGCTAGAGAATCCGGGGAGCTGTCTTTT.

This clonotype was seen just once. V and J are TRBV12-3 or TRBV12-4 and TRBJ1-6; D perhaps matches TRBD1 (5 bases). The CDR3 spans 13 residues. V dropped 6 bases and J dropped 7 bases, with 10 bases sitting between them. The CDR3 loop is CASSPGVNSPLHF. CDR3 in DNA: TGTGCCAGCAGCCCGGGGGTAAATTCACCCCTCCACTTT.

This clonotype was observed at least ten times. The chain links TRBV5-8 to TRBJ2-7; 11 bases map to TRBD2. The length of the CDR3 is 16 residues. CDR1 and CDR2 (germline): SGHTS, YDEGEE. The ends lost 4 bases at V and 4 bases at J; junction bases unmatched: 10. The CDR3 DNA reads TGTGCCAGCAGCCCTTTCGGACTAGCGGGTGTATACGAGCAGTACTTC. It translates to CASSPFGLAGVYEQYF.